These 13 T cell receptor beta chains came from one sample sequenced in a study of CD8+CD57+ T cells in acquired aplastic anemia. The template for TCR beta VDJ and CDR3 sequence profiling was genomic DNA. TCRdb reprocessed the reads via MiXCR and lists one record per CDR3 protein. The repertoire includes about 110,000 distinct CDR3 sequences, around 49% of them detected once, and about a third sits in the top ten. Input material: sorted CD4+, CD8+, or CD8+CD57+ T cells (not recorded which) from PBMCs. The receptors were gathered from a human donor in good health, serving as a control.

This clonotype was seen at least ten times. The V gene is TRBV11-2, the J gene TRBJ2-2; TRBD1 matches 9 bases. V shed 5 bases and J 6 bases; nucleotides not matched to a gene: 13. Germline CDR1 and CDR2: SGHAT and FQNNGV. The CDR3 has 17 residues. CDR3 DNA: TGTGCCAGCAGCCACAACCCGGGACAGGGTTTGCCCGGGGAGCTGTTTTTT. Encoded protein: CASSHNPGQGLPGELFF.

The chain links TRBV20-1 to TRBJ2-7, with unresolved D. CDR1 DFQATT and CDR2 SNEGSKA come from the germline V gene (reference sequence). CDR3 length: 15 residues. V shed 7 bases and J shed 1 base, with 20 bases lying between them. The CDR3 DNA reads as TGCAGTGTCCAGGCCGCTTGGGCCATTTCCTACGAGCAGTACTTC. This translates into CSVQAAWAISYEQYF.

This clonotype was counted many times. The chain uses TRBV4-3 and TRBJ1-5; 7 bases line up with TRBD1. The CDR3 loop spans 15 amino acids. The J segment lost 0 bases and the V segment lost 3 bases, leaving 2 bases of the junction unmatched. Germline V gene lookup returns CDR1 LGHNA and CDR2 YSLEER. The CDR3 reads CASSQDRSSNQPQHF. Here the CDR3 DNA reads TGCGCCAGCAGCCAGGACAGGAGTAGCAATCAGCCCCAGCATTTT.

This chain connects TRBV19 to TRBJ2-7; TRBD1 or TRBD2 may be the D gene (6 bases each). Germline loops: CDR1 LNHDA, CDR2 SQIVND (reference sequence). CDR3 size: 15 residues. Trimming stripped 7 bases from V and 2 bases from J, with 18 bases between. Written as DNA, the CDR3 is TGTGCCAGTAAACGGGGGCCAGAAGATCCCTACGAGCAGTACTTC. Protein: CASKRGPEDPYEQYF.

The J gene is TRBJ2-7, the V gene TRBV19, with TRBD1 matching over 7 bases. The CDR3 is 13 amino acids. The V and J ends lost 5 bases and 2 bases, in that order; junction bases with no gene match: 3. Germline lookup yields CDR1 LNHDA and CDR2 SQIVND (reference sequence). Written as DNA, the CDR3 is TGTGCCAGTAGTTTCGGGACAGCCTACGAGCAGTACTTC. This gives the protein CASSFGTAYEQYF.

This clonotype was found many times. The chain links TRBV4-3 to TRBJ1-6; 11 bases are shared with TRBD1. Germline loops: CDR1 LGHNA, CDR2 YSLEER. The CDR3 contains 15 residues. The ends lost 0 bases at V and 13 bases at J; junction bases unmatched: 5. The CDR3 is CASSQDQGQGGPLHF. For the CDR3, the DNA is TGCGCCAGCAGCCAAGATCAGGGACAGGGGGGTCCCCTCCACTTT.

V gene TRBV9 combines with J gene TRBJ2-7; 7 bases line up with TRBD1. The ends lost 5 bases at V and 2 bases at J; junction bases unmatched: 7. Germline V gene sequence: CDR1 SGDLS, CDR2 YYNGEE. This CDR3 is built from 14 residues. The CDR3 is CASSAPTGTYEQYF. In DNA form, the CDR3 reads TGTGCCAGCAGTGCTCCGACAGGGACCTACGAGCAGTACTTC. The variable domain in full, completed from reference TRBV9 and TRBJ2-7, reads DSGVTQTPKHLITATGQRVTLRCSPRSGDLSVYWYQQSLDQGLQFLIQYYNGEERAKGNILERFSAQQFPDLHSELNLSSLELGDSALYFCASSAPTGTYEQYFGPGTRLTVT.

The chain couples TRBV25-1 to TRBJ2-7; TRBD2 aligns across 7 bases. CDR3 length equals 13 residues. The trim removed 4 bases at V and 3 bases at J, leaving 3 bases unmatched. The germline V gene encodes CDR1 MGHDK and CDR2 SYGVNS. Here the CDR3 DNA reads TGTGCCAGCAGTGGGGGGGGGGGCTACGAGCAGTACTTC. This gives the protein CASSGGGGYEQYF.

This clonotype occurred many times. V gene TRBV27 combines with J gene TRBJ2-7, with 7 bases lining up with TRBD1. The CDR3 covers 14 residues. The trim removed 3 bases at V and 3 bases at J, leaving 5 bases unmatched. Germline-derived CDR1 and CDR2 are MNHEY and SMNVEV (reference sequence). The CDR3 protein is CASSLRGTVYEQYF. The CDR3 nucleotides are TGTGCCAGCAGTTTGAGGGGGACAGTCTACGAGCAGTACTTC.

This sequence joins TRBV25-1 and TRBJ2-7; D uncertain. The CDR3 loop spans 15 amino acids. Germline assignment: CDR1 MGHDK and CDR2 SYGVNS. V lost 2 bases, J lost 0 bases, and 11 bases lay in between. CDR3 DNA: TGTGCCAGCAGTGAAAAGTGGGGTTACTCCTACGAGCAGTACTTC. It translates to CASSEKWGYSYEQYF.

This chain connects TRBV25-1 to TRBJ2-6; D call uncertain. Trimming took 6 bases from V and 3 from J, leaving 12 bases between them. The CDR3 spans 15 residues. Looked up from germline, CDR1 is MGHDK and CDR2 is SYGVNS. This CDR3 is CASSVRWDGANVLTF. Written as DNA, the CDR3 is TGTGCCAGCAGCGTTCGATGGGATGGGGCCAACGTCCTGACTTTC.

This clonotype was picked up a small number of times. The CDR3 nucleotides read TGTGCCAGCAGTTACATGGGGCGGAATGAAAAACTGTTTTTT. It is translated as CASSYMGRNEKLFF. The chain employs TRBV6-6 and TRBJ1-4; tentative D call: TRBD1 (5 bases). The CDR3 totals 14 residues. Germline CDR1 is MNHNY and CDR2 is SVGAGI (reference sequence). V lost 2 bases to trimming and J lost 5 bases, with 9 bases between them.

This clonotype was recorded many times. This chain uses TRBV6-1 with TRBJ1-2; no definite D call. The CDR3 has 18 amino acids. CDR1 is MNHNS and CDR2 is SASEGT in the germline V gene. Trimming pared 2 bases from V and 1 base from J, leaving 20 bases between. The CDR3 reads CASSELDPAVILNYGYTF. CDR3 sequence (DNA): TGTGCCAGCAGTGAACTCGACCCTGCTGTGATACTTAACTATGGCTACACCTTC.